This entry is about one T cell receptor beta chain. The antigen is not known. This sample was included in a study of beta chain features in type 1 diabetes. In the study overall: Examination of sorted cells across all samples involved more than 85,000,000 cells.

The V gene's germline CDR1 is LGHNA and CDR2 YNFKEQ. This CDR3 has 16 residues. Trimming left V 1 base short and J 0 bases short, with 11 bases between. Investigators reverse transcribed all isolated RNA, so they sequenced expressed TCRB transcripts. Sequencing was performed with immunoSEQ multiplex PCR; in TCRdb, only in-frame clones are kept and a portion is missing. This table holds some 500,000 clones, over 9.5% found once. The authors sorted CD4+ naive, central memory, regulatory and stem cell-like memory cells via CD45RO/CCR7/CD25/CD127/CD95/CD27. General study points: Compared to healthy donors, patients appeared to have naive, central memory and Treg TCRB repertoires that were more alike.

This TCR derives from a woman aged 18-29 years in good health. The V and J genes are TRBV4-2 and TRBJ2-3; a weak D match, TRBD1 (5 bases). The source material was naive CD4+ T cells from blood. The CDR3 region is CASSQGTPPSTDTQYF. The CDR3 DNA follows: TGTGCCAGCAGCCAAGGGACACCACCCAGCACAGATACGCAGTATTTT.